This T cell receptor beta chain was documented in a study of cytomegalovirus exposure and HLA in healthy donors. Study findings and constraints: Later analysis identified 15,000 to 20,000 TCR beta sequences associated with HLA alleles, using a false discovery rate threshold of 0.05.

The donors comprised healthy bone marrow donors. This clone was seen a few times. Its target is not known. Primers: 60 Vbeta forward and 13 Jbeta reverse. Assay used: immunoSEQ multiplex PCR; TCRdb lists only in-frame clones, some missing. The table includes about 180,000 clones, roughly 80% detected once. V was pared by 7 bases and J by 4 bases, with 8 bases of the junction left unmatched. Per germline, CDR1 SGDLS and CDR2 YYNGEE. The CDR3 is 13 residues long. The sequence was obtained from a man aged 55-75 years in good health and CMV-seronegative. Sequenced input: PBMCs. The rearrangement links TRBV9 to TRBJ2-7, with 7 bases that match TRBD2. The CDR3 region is CASGREARYEQYF. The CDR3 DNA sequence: TGTGCCAGCGGGAGGGAGGCTCGGTACGAGCAGTACTTC.